This entry lists 17 T cell receptor beta chains sequenced from one sample in a study of graft-versus-host responses after intestinal transplantation. Here immunoSEQ multiplex PCR was the method, and the copy in TCRdb shows in-frame clones only, minus some. The table includes 20,000 to 30,000 clones, approximately 85% detected once. Sample: PBMCs, taken 450 to 480 days after intestinal transplant. All receptors come from a human patient who received an intestinal transplant, so some T cells may come from the graft donor.

The sample holds one count of this clone. J is TRBJ2-5 and V is TRBV6-5; TRBD2 might be the D (6 bases). The ends were cut back, 6 bases at V and 7 bases at J, with 15 bases in the middle. Germline CDR1 and CDR2: MNHEY and SVGAGI. The CDR3 extends over 13 amino acids. DNA of the CDR3: TGTGCCAGCAGCAGACTAGTCTCTGGGACCCAGTACTTC. Translated, it gives CASSRLVSGTQYF.

The J gene is TRBJ2-7, the V gene TRBV6-9, with a tentative D call TRBD2 (5 bases). Germline CDR1 MNHGY, CDR2 SVAAGI. Trimming stripped 6 bases from V and 2 bases from J, with 17 bases between. This CDR3 is built from 15 residues. The chain's CDR3 is CASSRTGSTAYEQYF. CDR3 coding DNA: TGTGCCAGCAGCCGCACTGGGAGCACTGCCTACGAGCAGTACTTC.

The rearrangement uses TRBV28 and TRBJ2-6; a possible D gene is TRBD1 (6 bases). V was clipped by 3 bases and J by 0 bases, with 18 bases between them. CDR3 length: 19 residues. Germline V CDR1 and CDR2: MDHEN, SYDVKM. CDR3: CASSFQTSGHLSGANVLTF. As DNA, the CDR3 is TGTGCCAGCAGTTTCCAGACTTCGGGACACCTCTCTGGGGCCAACGTCCTGACTTTC.

The V call is TRBV6-5, the J call TRBJ1-2; D is possibly TRBD1 (5 bases). CDR3 length equals 14 residues. Germline CDR1 and CDR2: MNHEY and SVGAGI. V lost 2 bases, J lost 7 bases, and 14 bases lay in between. DNA for the CDR3: TGTGCCAGCAGTTACCGGGACTTGCGGGGTGGCTACACCTTC. Its translation: CASSYRDLRGGYTF.

The gene calls are TRBV7-9 and TRBJ1-3, with D perhaps matching TRBD1 (5 bases). V lost 2 bases to trimming and J lost 4 bases, with 9 bases between them. Looked up from germline, CDR1 is SEHNR and CDR2 is FQNEAQ (reference sequence). This CDR3 is 14 amino acids long. This CDR3 reads CASSLRGSGNTIYF. The CDR3 DNA reads as TGTGCCAGCAGCTTACGGGGGTCGGGAAACACCATATATTTT.

The rearrangement uses TRBV25-1 and TRBJ1-1; a possible D gene is TRBD1 (6 bases). The germline V gene has CDR1 MGHDK and CDR2 SYGVNS. The CDR3 runs to 11 residues. Trimming cost V 8 bases and J 10 bases, with 14 bases left between them. CDR3 DNA: TGTGCCAGCTCTCGGGGGCGCGCAGCTTTCTTT. Protein: CASSRGRAAFF.

The chain links TRBV6-1 to TRBJ1-2; possible D gene TRBD1, 6 bases. Trimming cost V 6 bases and J 5 bases, with 16 bases left between them. CDR3 length: 14 amino acids. Germline V gives CDR1 MNHNS, CDR2 SASEGT. The CDR3 DNA sequence: TGTGCCAGCAGCTTTACTACAGGGATTTATGGCTACACCTTC. Its translation: CASSFTTGIYGYTF.

The rearrangement joins TRBV2 to TRBJ1-5; 7 nucleotides line up with TRBD1. V lost 5 bases to trimming and J lost 1 base; unmatched junction nucleotides: 14. This CDR3 contains 18 residues. Germline loops: CDR1 SNHLY, CDR2 FYNNEI. The CDR3 DNA follows: TGTGCCAGCAGTCCAGATCGTCGACAGGGCCCAAGCAATCAGCCCCAGCATTTT. It yields the protein CASSPDRRQGPSNQPQHF.

The chain has TRBV6-1 and TRBJ2-5; TRBD1 agrees at 8 bases. Germline CDR1 and CDR2: MNHNS and SASEGT. J lost 2 bases, V lost 8 bases, and 7 bases had no gene match. The CDR3 covers 14 residues. The CDR3 reads CASRWGTGQETQYF. The CDR3 DNA sequence: TGTGCCAGCCGCTGGGGGACAGGACAAGAGACCCAGTACTTC.

The chain uses TRBV6-1 and TRBJ1-6; D unresolved. The CDR3 loop spans 16 amino acids. CDR1 and CDR2 (germline): MNHNS, SASEGT. V shed 4 bases and J shed 0 bases, with 10 bases lying between them. CDR3 coding DNA: TGTGCCAGCAGTGCCGGAGGTTACTCCTATAATTCACCCCTCCACTTT. Translating it yields CASSAGGYSYNSPLHF.

This clone was recorded once. The genes are TRBV27 and TRBJ2-7; no clear D. Trimming took off 4 bases at V and 6 bases at J, with 10 bases between the two ends. CDR3 length: 12 residues. Germline V gene sequence: CDR1 MNHEY, CDR2 SMNVEV (reference sequence). The CDR3 spells CASSSRATEQYF. The CDR3 region has the DNA TGTGCCAGCAGTTCTAGGGCTACCGAGCAGTACTTC.

The CDR3 spells CASSVETDMNTEAFF. The CDR3, as DNA: TGTGCCAGCAGCGTAGAGACAGACATGAACACTGAAGCTTTCTTT. The J gene is TRBJ1-1, the V gene TRBV9; possible D gene TRBD1, 5 bases. The germline CDR1 and CDR2 sequences are SGDLS and YYNGEE. The CDR3 runs 15 residues. V shed 0 bases and J shed 0 bases, with 9 bases lying between them.

V usage is TRBV11-3 and J usage is TRBJ2-5, with D possibly being TRBD1 or TRBD2 (5 bases each). V lost 0 bases and J 5 bases, leaving 7 bases between the germline ends. Germline V CDR1 and CDR2: SGHNT, YENEEA. This CDR3 has 13 amino acids. As DNA, the CDR3 is TGTGCCAGCAGCTTAGACGAGGGGGAGACCCAGTACTTC. Translation: CASSLDEGETQYF.

The chain has TRBV19 and TRBJ1-1; the D gene is possibly TRBD1 (5 bases). The V gene's germline CDR1 is LNHDA and CDR2 SQIVND (reference sequence). The V end was cut by 2 bases, the J end by 6 bases, with 13 bases between. The CDR3 totals 14 residues. The CDR3 nucleotides are TGTGCCAGTAGTATAACCGGGACTAATTCTGAAGCTTTCTTT. Encoded protein: CASSITGTNSEAFF. The entire variable domain, with the rest obtained from reference TRBV19 and TRBJ1-1, is as follows: DGGITQSPKYLFRKEGQNVTLSCEQNLNHDAMYWYRQDPGQGLRLIYYSQIVNDFQKGDIAEGYSVSREKKESFPLTVTSAQKNPTAFYLCASSITGTNSEAFFGQGTRLTVV.

The genes are TRBV29-1 and TRBJ2-7; weak D call: TRBD2 (5 bases). Trimming took off 3 bases at V and 4 bases at J, with 13 bases between the two ends. The CDR3 contains 13 residues. Germline V gene lookup returns CDR1 SQVTM and CDR2 ANQGSEA. CDR3 nucleotide sequence: TGCAGCGTTGACGGGCCGGGATTGTACGAGCAGTACTTC. This sequence encodes CSVDGPGLYEQYF.

V and J are TRBV6-5 and TRBJ1-2; 7 bases align to TRBD1. This CDR3 comprises 13 residues. J gave up 8 bases and V 6 bases, and 9 bases lay outside the gene matches. CDR1 is MNHEY, CDR2 SVGAGI, per germline. CDR3 loop: CASSQDRHLGYTF. CDR3 DNA sequence: TGTGCCAGCAGCCAGGACAGGCACTTAGGCTACACCTTC.

On this clone: Its ends do not fully match the called genes, so a read error is possible. This chain joins TRBV27 and TRBJ2-7; possible D gene TRBD2, 5 bases. This CDR3 comprises 13 residues. CDR1 and CDR2 from the germline V gene are MNHEY and SMNVEV (reference sequence). In DNA form, the CDR3 reads TGTACCAGCAGTTTGGCTAGCCACTACGAGCAGTACTTC. It translates to CTSSLASHYEQYF.